This passage covers 20 T cell receptor beta chains from one sample sequenced in a study of regulatory T cells in long-lasting Graves disease. The time point was: newly diagnosed GD, antithyroid drugs for less than 3 months. RNA isolated from PBMCs was used to make the TCR library. Construction of the TCR beta libraries employed iRepertoire HTBI primers in conjunction with Arm-PCR of CDR3 regions. MiXCR, run by TCRdb on the multiplex PCR reads, gives a single entry per CDR3 protein. Of about 350,000 distinct CDR3 sequences in the sample, approximately 15% were seen once. These data also featured in a second study, about T cells in Graves' hyperthyroidism and ophthalmopathy.

The source was peripheral blood mononuclear cells (PBMCs), collected at new diagnosis, from a patient treated with antithyroid drugs. The receptors here all came from a middle-aged man with Graves disease.

On this clonotype itself: A much larger clone is a single base away; this may be a read error. The chain links TRBV20-1 to TRBJ2-1; TRBD1 is a possible D gene (6 bases). This CDR3 region has 14 residues. The V and J ends lost 3 bases and 5 bases respectively, with 14 bases between them. Per germline, CDR1 DFQATT and CDR2 SNEGSKA (reference sequence). CDR3 in amino acids: CSASDRKGDNEQFF. The CDR3, as DNA: TGCAGTGCTAGTGACCGAAAGGGGGACAATGAGCAGTTCTTC.

This clonotype was seen a few times. The V call is TRBV29-1, the J call TRBJ1-3; D not resolved. Germline CDR1 is SQVTM and CDR2 is ANQGSEA. V was shortened by 3 bases and J by 0 bases, with 6 bases between the two germline ends. This CDR3 region has 13 residues. The CDR3 sequence is CSVEGNSGNTIYF. CDR3 DNA: TGCAGCGTTGAGGGAAACTCTGGAAACACCATATATTTT. Supplemented by reference TRBV29-1 and TRBJ1-3, the full variable domain reads SAVISQKPSRDICQRGTSLTIQCQVDSQVTMMFWYRQQPGQSLTLIATANQGSEATYESGFVIDKFPISRPNLTFSTLTVSNMSPEDSSIYLCSVEGNSGNTIYFGEGSWLTVV.

The sample holds many counts of this clonotype. The chain combines TRBV2 with TRBJ2-7; D call uncertain. Trimming took 7 bases from V and 4 from J, leaving 11 bases between them. CDR1 is SNHLY and CDR2 is FYNNEI in the germline V gene. The CDR3 runs to 12 residues. The chain's CDR3 is CASKEQLYEQYF. CDR3 nucleotide sequence: TGTGCCAGCAAGGAACAGCTATACGAGCAGTACTTC.

This clonotype was picked up many times. CDR3 DNA: TGTGCCACCAGAGGGGGGAGTCGGACTGAAGCTTTCTTT. Protein: CATRGGSRTEAFF. This chain links TRBV24-1 with TRBJ1-1; D is perhaps TRBD1 (6 bases). The germline CDR1 and CDR2 sequences are KGHDR and SFDVKD. This CDR3 is built from 13 residues. The V end was cut by 7 bases, the J end by 5 bases, with 13 bases between.

The chain is built from TRBV6-1 and TRBJ2-3; weak D call: TRBD2 (6 bases). V was shortened by 6 bases and J by 8 bases, with 21 bases between the two germline ends. This CDR3 region has 15 residues. Germline V CDR1 and CDR2: MNHNS, SASEGT. The CDR3 region is CASSLGTFRPGTQYF. The DNA of the CDR3 is TGTGCCAGCAGCCTCGGGACTTTCCGCCCGGGTACGCAGTATTTT.

This clonotype was seen ten or more times. The chain carries TRBV28 and TRBJ2-4; D is uncertain. There are 14 residues in the CDR3. Trimming took off 4 bases at V and 3 bases at J, with 10 bases between the two ends. Germline V gene sequence: CDR1 MDHEN, CDR2 SYDVKM. The CDR3 here is CASSSRRGKNIQYF. The CDR3, as DNA: TGTGCCAGCAGTTCCCGACGTGGCAAAAACATTCAGTACTTC.

This clonotype was counted ten times or more. The rearrangement joins TRBV5-1 to TRBJ1-1; possible D gene TRBD1, 6 bases. Trimming cost V 1 base and J 7 bases, with 14 bases left between them. CDR3 length: 14 residues. Germline CDR1 is SGHRS and CDR2 is YFSETQ. The CDR3 protein is CASSLNTGTNEAFF. As DNA, the CDR3 is TGCGCCAGCAGCTTGAATACAGGGACGAATGAAGCTTTCTTT.

This clonotype was observed a few times. The chain combines TRBV10-2 with TRBJ2-1; D may be TRBD2 (6 bases). Germline V gene data show CDR1 as WSHSY and CDR2 as SAAADI. CDR3 length: 15 residues. V was shortened by 3 bases and J by 8 bases, with 17 bases between the two germline ends. The CDR3 sequence is CASSDRTIRLYEQFF. Here the CDR3 DNA reads TGCGCCAGCAGTGACAGGACTATTCGGCTATATGAGCAGTTCTTC.

V usage is TRBV5-8 and J usage is TRBJ2-7; possibly TRBD1 or TRBD2 for D (5 bases each). Germline V gene sequence: CDR1 SGHTS, CDR2 YDEGEE. The CDR3 length is 14 residues. V was trimmed by 0 bases and J by 4 bases, leaving 11 bases between them. The CDR3 bases are TGTGCCAGCAGCTTGGCGATATGGGGGTACGAGCAGTACTTC. It specifies CASSLAIWGYEQYF.

This rearrangement joins TRBV11-2 to TRBJ1-4; D is perhaps TRBD1 (6 bases). Germline values: CDR1 SGHAT, CDR2 FQNNGV. Trimming took off 2 bases at V and 7 bases at J, with 17 bases between the two ends. The CDR3 runs to 16 residues. Here the CDR3 DNA reads TGTGCCAGCAGCTTAAGGGGGGACACCGGATCTGAAAAACTGTTTTTT. This gives the protein CASSLRGDTGSEKLFF.

This clonotype was counted ten times or more. The V gene is TRBV27, the J gene TRBJ2-6; D remains ambiguous. The V gene's germline CDR1 is MNHEY and CDR2 SMNVEV (reference sequence). This CDR3 spans 15 amino acids. The V and J ends lost 6 bases and 4 bases respectively, with 13 bases between them. CDR3 DNA: TGTGCCAGCAGACCCTTGACAACCGGGGCCAACGTCCTGACTTTC. Encoded protein: CASRPLTTGANVLTF.

This clonotype has ten or more counts. CDR3 sequence reads: CASSLLGAPNQPQHF. CDR3 DNA sequence: TGTGCCAGCAGTTTACTAGGGGCGCCCAATCAGCCCCAGCATTTT. The rearrangement links TRBV27 to TRBJ1-5; D might be TRBD1 (5 bases). This CDR3 region has 15 residues. Germline CDR1 MNHEY, CDR2 SMNVEV (reference sequence). Between the trimmed V and J ends, which lost 2 bases and 3 bases, there was a span of 11 bases.

Regarding this clonotype: Given a much more abundant clone one base away, this may be a read error. The J gene is TRBJ2-1, the V gene TRBV28; 11 bases agree with TRBD2. This CDR3 spans 16 amino acids. Per germline, CDR1 MDHEN and CDR2 SYDVKM. Trimming cost V 4 bases and J 5 bases; bases outside gene matches: 7. CDR3 residues: CASSSYSGGGHNEQFF. CDR3 nucleotides: TGTGCCAGCAGTTCATATAGCGGGGGGGGCCACAATGAGCAGTTCTTC.

This clonotype was seen ten or more times. This chain uses TRBV11-3 with TRBJ2-1; weak D call: TRBD2 (5 bases). Per the germline V gene, CDR1 is SGHNT and CDR2 is YENEEA. The CDR3 length is 14 residues. The ends were cut back, 5 bases at V and 0 bases at J, with 8 bases in the middle. The CDR3 bases are TGTGCCAGCAGCAAGCGGACCTCCTACAATGAGCAGTTCTTC. It codes for CASSKRTSYNEQFF. Together with reference TRBV11-3 and TRBJ2-1, the CDR3 gives the full variable domain: EAGVVQSPRYKIIEKKQPVAFWCNPISGHNTLYWYLQNLGQGPELLIRYENEEAVDDSQLPKDRFSAERLKGVDSTLKIQPAELGDSAVYLCASSKRTSYNEQFFGPGTRLTVL.

This clonotype was recorded a few times. A much larger clone differs from this one at a single base, so this may be a read error. The genes are TRBV5-1 and TRBJ1-1, with D tentatively TRBD1 (6 bases). This CDR3 region has 17 residues. V lost 3 bases and J 1 base, leaving 19 bases between the germline ends. The germline V gene has CDR1 SGHRS and CDR2 YFSETQ. CDR3 protein: CASSSGASSGANTEAFF. CDR3 DNA sequence: TGCGCCAGCAGCTCGGGGGCCTCCTCGGGGGCGAACACTGAAGCTTTCTTT. Supplemented by reference TRBV5-1 and TRBJ1-1, the full variable domain reads KAGVTQTPRYLIKTRGQQVTLSCSPISGHRSVSWYQQTPGQGLQFLFEYFSETQRNKGNFPGRFSGRQFSNSRSEMNVSTLELGDSALYLCASSSGASSGANTEAFFGQGTRLTVV.

This clonotype was counted a few times. The rearrangement uses TRBV2 and TRBJ2-7; no definite D call. Germline V gene lookup returns CDR1 SNHLY and CDR2 FYNNEI. This CDR3 has 14 residues. The V and J ends lost 4 bases and 4 bases respectively, with 14 bases between them. This chain's CDR3 is CASSGASLPYEQYF. DNA of the CDR3: TGTGCCAGCAGTGGAGCCAGCCTTCCTTACGAGCAGTACTTC. Using reference TRBV2 and TRBJ2-7 for the parts outside the CDR3, the full variable domain is EPEVTQTPSHQVTQMGQEVILRCVPISNHLYFYWYRQILGQKVEFLVSFYNNEISEKSEIFDDQFSVERPDGSNFTLKIRSTKLEDSAMYFCASSGASLPYEQYFGPGTRLTVT.

The chain is built from TRBV20-1 and TRBJ2-7; D may correspond to TRBD1 or TRBD2 (6 bases each). CDR3 length equals 13 residues. Per the germline V gene, CDR1 is DFQATT and CDR2 is SNEGSKA (reference sequence). V was clipped by 6 bases and J by 2 bases, with 14 bases between them. CDR3 loop: CSATKGGPYEQYF. The CDR3 nucleotides are TGCAGTGCCACCAAGGGGGGTCCCTACGAGCAGTACTTC.

This clonotype was counted between two and nine times. V is TRBV5-1 and J is TRBJ2-7; maybe TRBD1 (6 bases). CDR3 length: 16 residues. V lost 0 bases and J lost 3, with 16 bases in between. Germline V gene sequence: CDR1 SGHRS, CDR2 YFSETQ. This CDR3 is CASSLGSLNRVYEQYF. CDR3 DNA sequence: TGCGCCAGCAGCTTGGGCTCCCTCAACAGGGTCTACGAGCAGTACTTC.

This clonotype was picked up many times. The chain couples TRBV28 to TRBJ1-5; D is perhaps TRBD1 (5 bases). The V gene's germline CDR1 is MDHEN and CDR2 SYDVKM. The CDR3 runs 14 residues. V lost 6 bases to trimming and J lost 2 bases, with 11 bases between them. This CDR3 reads CASSFAGGNQPQHF. As DNA, the CDR3 is TGTGCCAGCAGCTTCGCGGGGGGCAATCAGCCCCAGCATTTT.

This clonotype was observed at least ten times. V usage is TRBV20-1 and J usage is TRBJ2-7; D unclear. The V gene lost 6 bases and the J gene lost 0 bases, with 18 bases spanning the gap. Germline V gene sequence: CDR1 DFQATT, CDR2 SNEGSKA (reference sequence). There are 15 residues in the CDR3. The CDR3 DNA is TGCAGTGCCCGGTTGGACGGGTTAAGCTCCTACGAGCAGTACTTC. Amino acid sequence: CSARLDGLSSYEQYF.